This paragraph reports one TCR beta chain. Its target is not known. A J-beta primer mix and a sample-barcoded 5' primer were used in a second PCR of about 7 to 12 cycles. TCRdb analysed the 5' RACE reads with MiXCR anew, one entry per CDR3 protein. The table includes about 1 million distinct CDR3 sequences, around 43% detected once. The data were obtained in a study of blood T cells in healthy people across ages. The germline V gene encodes CDR1 SGDLS and CDR2 YYNGEE. This CDR3 is built from 15 residues. Trimming took 3 bases from V and 4 from J, leaving 11 bases between them. Notes on the study in general: There were more naive CD4+ cells and higher diversity in long-lived donors than in aged donors.

The chain has TRBV9 and TRBJ2-6; D call uncertain. This clonotype was sampled from a woman between 55 and 75 years old in good health. The specimen sequenced was blood. CDR3 nucleotides: TGTGCCAGCAGCGCCCCGCGCGCGGGGGCCAACGTCCTGACTTTC. Translation: CASSAPRAGANVLTF.